This T cell receptor (beta chain) was captured in a study of shared clonotypes between healthy human individuals. Data came from immunoSEQ multiplex PCR; TCRdb stores just in-frame clones and leaves some out. Seen here are about 1,800,000 clones, roughly 94% observed once, and the top ten hold roughly 1%. Per germline, CDR1 LGHNA and CDR2 YSLEER. Trimming removed 0 bases from V and 4 bases from J, with 10 bases in between. This CDR3 comprises 14 residues. CD8 cells regarded as naive lacked CD45RO, were positively chosen for CCR7, and omitted terminally differentiated effector memory CD45RA+ cells. Those who donated, Caucasian adults without exception, all lived in Nashville, Tennessee.

The sequenced sample consisted of naive CD8+ T cells sorted from blood. The chain combines TRBV4-3 with TRBJ2-7; weak D call: TRBD1 (5 bases). The sequence derives from a man aged 18 to 35 in good health. The CDR3 DNA reads TGCGCCAGCAGCCAAGAATATACAGGTTACGAGCAGTACTTC. Its protein product is CASSQEYTGYEQYF.